This T cell receptor (beta chain) was profiled in a study of T cell repertoires in cytomegalovirus infection. Each CDR3 protein is one row after TCRdb ran MiXCR on the reads. This table has a few hundred thousand distinct CDR3 sequences, 26% appearing once. The CDR3 length is 15 residues. The V gene end was trimmed by 9 bases and the J gene end by 0 bases; junction bases not matched to a gene: 5. Germline CDR1 and CDR2: LNHNV and YYDKDF (reference sequence). This clonotype was counted between two and nine times. The TCR originated in a human donor in good health (CMV status not recorded). Some clones in this sample may be carry-over from other donors' samples. Sequencing was performed on PBMCs. The chain joins TRBV15 to TRBJ2-6, with 7 bases that match TRBD2. The CDR3 sequence: CATSGGGSGANVLTF. The CDR3 region has the DNA TGTGCCACGTCCGGCGGGGGCTCTGGGGCCAACGTCCTGACTTTC.